This T cell receptor beta chain comes out of a study of CD8+ T cells in alopecia areata. Germline CDR1 MGHRA, CDR2 YSYEKL. The length of the CDR3 is 17 residues. Following RNA extraction, reverse transcription yielded cDNA that acted as the sequencing template. Clones were read by immunoSEQ multiplex PCR, and TCRdb kept only the in-frame ones, dropping some. This table holds about 150,000 clones, around 54% found once. Comments on this clone: At one of its ends the junction is not consistent with the germline gene, which may arise from a read error.

The sequence was collected from a human donor in good health. The J gene is TRBJ1-1, the V gene TRBV4-1; a possible D gene is TRBD1 (6 bases). Material for sequencing was CD4+ T cells sorted from blood. The CDR3 here is CASRQVGARFTNTEAFF. DNA for the CDR3: TGCGCCAGCAGGCAAGTGGGGGCTCGATTCACGAACACTGAAGCTTTCTTT.